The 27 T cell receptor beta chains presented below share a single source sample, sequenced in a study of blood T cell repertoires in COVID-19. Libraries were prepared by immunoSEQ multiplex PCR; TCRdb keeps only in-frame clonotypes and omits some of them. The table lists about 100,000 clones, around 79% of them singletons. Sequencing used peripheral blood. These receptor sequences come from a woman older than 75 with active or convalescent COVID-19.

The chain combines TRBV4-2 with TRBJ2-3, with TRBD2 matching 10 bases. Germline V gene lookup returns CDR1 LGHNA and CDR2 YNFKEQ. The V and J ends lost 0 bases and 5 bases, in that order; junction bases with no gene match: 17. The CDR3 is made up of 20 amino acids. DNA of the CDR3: TGTGCCAGCAGCCAAGATCCAGGGTTGGGGGTGGCTAGCGGGGGAGATACGCAGTATTTT. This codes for CASSQDPGLGVASGGDTQYF.

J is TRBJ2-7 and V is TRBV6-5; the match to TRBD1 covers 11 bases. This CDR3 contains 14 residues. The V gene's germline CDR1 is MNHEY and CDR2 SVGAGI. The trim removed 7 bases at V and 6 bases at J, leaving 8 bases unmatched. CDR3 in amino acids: CASITAGTGGEQYF. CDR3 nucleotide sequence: TGTGCCAGCATCACAGCCGGGACAGGGGGCGAGCAGTACTTC.

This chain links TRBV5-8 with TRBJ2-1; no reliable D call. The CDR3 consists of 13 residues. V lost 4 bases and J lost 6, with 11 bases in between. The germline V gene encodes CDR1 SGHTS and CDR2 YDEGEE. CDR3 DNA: TGTGCCAGCAGCGTATTAGAGAGCAATGAGCAGTTCTTC. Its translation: CASSVLESNEQFF.

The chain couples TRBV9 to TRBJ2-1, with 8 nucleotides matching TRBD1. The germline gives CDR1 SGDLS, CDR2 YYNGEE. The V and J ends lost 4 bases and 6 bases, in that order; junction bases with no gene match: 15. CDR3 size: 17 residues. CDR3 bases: TGTGCCAGCAGCATTTCAACGGGGCAGGGGGCGCTCAATGAGCAGTTCTTC. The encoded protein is CASSISTGQGALNEQFF.

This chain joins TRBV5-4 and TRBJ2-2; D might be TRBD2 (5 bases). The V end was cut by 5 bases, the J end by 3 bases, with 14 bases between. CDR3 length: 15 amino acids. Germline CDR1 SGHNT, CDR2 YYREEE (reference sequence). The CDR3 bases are TGTGCCAGCAGTCTTAGCGAAAGTTACACCGGGGAGCTGTTTTTT. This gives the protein CASSLSESYTGELFF.

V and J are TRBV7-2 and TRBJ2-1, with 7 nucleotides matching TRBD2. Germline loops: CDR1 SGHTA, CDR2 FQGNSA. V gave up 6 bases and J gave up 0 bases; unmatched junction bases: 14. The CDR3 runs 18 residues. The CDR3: CASSPWGGAASSYNEQFF. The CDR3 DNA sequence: TGTGCCAGCAGTCCCTGGGGAGGGGCGGCGAGCTCCTACAATGAGCAGTTCTTC.

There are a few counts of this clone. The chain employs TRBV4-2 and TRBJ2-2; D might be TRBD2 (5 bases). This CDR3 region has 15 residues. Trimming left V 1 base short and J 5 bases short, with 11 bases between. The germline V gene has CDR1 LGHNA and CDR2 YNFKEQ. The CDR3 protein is CASSQATSYTGELFF. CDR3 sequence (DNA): TGTGCCAGCAGCCAAGCTACTAGTTATACCGGGGAGCTGTTTTTT.

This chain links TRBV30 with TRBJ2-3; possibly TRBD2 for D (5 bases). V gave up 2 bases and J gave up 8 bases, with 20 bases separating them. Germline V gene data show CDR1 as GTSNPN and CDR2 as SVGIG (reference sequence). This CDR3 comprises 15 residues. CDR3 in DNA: TGTGCCTGGAGTCCCCCAGGAGGAGTGCTGGGTACGCAGTATTTT. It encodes CAWSPPGGVLGTQYF.

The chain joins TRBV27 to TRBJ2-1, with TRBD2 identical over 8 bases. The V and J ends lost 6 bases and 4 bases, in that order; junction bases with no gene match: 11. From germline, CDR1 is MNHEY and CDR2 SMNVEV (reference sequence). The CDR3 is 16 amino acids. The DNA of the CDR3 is TGTGCCAGCAGATCTGGCAGCGGGGGTAATTACAATGAGCAGTTCTTC. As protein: CASRSGSGGNYNEQFF.

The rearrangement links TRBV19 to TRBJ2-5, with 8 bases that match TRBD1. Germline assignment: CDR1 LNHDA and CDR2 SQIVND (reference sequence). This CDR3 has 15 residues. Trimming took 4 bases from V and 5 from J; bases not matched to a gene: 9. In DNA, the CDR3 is TGTGCCAGTAGTAACTACAGGGGGATCCAGGAGACCCAGTACTTC. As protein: CASSNYRGIQETQYF.

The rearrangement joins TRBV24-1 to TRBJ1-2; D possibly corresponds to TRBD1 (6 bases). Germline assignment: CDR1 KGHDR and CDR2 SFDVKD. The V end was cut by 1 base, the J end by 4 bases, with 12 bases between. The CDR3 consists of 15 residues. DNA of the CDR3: TGTGCCACCAGTGATTTCGGCCAGGGGTTCTATGGCTACACCTTC. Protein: CATSDFGQGFYGYTF.

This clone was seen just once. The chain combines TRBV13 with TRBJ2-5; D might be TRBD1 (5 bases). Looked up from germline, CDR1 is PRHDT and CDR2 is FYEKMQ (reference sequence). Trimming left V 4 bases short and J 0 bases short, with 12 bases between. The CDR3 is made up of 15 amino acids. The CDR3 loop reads CASSSLTANQETQYF. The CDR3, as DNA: TGTGCCAGCAGCTCTCTGACAGCAAACCAAGAGACCCAGTACTTC.

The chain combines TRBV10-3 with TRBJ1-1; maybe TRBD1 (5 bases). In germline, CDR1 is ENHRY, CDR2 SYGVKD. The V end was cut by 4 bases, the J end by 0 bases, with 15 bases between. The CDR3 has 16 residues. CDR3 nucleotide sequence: TGTGCCATCAGTGTCTTCCCAGGGCGGATGAACACTGAAGCTTTCTTT. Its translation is CAISVFPGRMNTEAFF.

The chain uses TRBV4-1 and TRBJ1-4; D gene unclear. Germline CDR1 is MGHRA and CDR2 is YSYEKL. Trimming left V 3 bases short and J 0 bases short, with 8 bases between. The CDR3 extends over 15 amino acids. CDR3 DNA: TGCGCCAGCAGCCAGGCAGGTGCAACTAATGAAAAACTGTTTTTT. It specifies CASSQAGATNEKLFF.

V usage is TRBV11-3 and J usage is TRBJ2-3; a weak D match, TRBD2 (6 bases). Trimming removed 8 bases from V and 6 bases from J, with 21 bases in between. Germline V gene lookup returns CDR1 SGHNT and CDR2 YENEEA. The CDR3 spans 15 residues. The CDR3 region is CASSASGRERDTQYF. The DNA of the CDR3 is TGTGCCAGCTCTGCCTCTGGACGGGAGAGGGATACGCAGTATTTT.

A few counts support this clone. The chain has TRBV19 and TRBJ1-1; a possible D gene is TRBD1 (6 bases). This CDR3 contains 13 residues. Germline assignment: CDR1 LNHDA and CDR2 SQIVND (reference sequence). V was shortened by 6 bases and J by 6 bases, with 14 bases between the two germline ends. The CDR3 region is CASRATGRPEAFF. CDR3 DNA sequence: TGTGCCAGTAGAGCGACAGGTCGGCCTGAAGCTTTCTTT. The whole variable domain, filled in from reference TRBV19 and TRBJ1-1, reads DGGITQSPKYLFRKEGQNVTLSCEQNLNHDAMYWYRQDPGQGLRLIYYSQIVNDFQKGDIAEGYSVSREKKESFPLTVTSAQKNPTAFYLCASRATGRPEAFFGQGTRLTVV.

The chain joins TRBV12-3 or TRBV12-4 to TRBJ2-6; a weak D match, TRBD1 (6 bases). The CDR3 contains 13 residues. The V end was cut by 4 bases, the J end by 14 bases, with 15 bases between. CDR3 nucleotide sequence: TGTGCCAGCAGTTCAGGCCAGGGGTTCATCCTGACTTTC. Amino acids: CASSSGQGFILTF.

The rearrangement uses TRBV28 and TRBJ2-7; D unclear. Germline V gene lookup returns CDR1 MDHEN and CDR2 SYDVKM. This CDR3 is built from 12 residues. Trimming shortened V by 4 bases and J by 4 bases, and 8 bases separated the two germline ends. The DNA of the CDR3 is TGTGCCAGCAGTTCTAGTCCGTACGAGCAGTACTTC. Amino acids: CASSSSPYEQYF.

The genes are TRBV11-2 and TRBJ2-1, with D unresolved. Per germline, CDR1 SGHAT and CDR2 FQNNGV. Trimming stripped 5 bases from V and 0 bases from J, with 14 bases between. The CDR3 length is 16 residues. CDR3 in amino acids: CASSVSYESSYNEQFF. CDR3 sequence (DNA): TGTGCCAGCAGCGTATCCTATGAGAGCTCCTACAATGAGCAGTTCTTC.

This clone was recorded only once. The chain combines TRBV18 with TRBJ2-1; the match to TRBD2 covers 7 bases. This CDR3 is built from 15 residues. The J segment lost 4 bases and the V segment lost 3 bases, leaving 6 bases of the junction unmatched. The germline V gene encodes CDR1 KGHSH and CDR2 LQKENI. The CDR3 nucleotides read TGTGCCAGCTCACCTACGCAGGGAGGGTACAATGAGCAGTTCTTC. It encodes CASSPTQGGYNEQFF.

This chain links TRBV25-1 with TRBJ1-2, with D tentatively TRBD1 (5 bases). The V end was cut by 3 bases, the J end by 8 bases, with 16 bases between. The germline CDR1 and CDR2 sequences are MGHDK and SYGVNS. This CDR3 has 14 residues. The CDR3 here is CASSDILQGWGYTF. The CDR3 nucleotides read TGTGCCAGCAGTGATATTTTGCAGGGCTGGGGCTACACCTTC.

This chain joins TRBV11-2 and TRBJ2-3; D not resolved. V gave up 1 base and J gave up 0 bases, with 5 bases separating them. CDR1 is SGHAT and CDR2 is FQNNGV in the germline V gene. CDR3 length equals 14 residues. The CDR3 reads CASSLAPSTDTQYF. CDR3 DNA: TGTGCCAGCAGCTTAGCCCCAAGCACAGATACGCAGTATTTT.

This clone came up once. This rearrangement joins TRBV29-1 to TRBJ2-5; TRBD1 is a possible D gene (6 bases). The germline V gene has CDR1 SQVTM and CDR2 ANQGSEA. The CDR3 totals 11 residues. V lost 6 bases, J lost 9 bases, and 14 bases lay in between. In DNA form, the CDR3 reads TGCAGCGTGGGGGTACAGGGAGCCCAGTACTTC. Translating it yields CSVGVQGAQYF.

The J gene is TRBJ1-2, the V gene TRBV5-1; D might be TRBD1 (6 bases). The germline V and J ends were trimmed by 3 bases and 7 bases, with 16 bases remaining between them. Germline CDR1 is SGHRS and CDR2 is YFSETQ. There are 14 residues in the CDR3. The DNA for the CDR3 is TGCGCCAGCAGCTCGGGGGGCCCAGAGGGTGGCTACACCTTC. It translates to CASSSGGPEGGYTF.

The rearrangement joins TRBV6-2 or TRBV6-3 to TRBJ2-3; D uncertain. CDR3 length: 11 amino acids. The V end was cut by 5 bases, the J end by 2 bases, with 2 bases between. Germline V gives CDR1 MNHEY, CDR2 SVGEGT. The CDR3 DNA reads TGTGCCAGCAGTCACACAGATACGCAGTATTTT. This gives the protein CASSHTDTQYF.

The CDR3 region has the DNA TGTGCCAGCAGCTTATCGCACATCAACACCGGGGAGCTGTTTTTT. Protein: CASSLSHINTGELFF. The chain uses TRBV7-3 and TRBJ2-2; D uncertain. The germline gives CDR1 SGHTA, CDR2 FQGTGA. This CDR3 is built from 15 residues. V lost 2 bases, J lost 2 bases, and 9 bases lay in between.

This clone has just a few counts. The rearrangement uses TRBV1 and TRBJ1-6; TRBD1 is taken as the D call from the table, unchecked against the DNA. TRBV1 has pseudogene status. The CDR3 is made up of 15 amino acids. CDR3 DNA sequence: TGCACCAGCAGCCAAGACGACAGGGTTTTCTCACCCCTCCACTTT. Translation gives CTSSQDDRVFSPLHF.